The entry below describes one T cell receptor beta chain. The sample originates from a study of blood T cell repertoires in COVID-19. For the study at large: Collection of acute and convalescent COVID-19 samples took place in the United States, Italy and Spain. From T cells, B-cell-depleted T cells, or PBMCs came the material, which was cDNA or gDNA.

The V end lost 1 base, the J end lost 3 bases, and 6 bases lay between the germline ends. The CDR3 sequence is 14 residues long. Looked up from germline, CDR1 is SGHTA and CDR2 is FQGNSA. In the authors' methods: The authors estimated nucleated cell counts from reference gene primer amplification. Some clones are missing from TCRdb's copy, which holds only in-frame ones; the method was immunoSEQ multiplex PCR. V, J and clone size are those of that table, while D and trimming were read from the DNA. This sample has 190,000 or so clones, with roughly 86% found just once. The chain has TRBV7-2 and TRBJ2-2; D uncertain. Sequencing was carried out using peripheral blood. The origin of this receptor is a middle-aged man with active or convalescent COVID-19. The CDR3 protein is CASSLVRYTGELFF. CDR3 coding DNA: TGTGCCAGCAGCTTAGTTAGATACACCGGGGAGCTGTTTTTT.